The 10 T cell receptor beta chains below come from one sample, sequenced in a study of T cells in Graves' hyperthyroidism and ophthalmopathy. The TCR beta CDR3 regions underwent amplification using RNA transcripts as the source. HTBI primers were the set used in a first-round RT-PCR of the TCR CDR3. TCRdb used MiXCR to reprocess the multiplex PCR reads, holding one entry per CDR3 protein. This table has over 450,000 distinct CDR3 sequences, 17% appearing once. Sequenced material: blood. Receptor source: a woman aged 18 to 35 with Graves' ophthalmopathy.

CDR3 DNA sequence: TGTGCCAGCGGCAAACTTGGACAGGGGCATGGCTACACCTTC. Its translation is CASGKLGQGHGYTF. The chain uses TRBV25-1 and TRBJ1-2; 9 nucleotides align to TRBD1. With V trimmed by 8 bases and J by 6 bases, 10 bases remained unmatched. The CDR3 totals 14 residues. Germline CDR1 and CDR2: MGHDK and SYGVNS.

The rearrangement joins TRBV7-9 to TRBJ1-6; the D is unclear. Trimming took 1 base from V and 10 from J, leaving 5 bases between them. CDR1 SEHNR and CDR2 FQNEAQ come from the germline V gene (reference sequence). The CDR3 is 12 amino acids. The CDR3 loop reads CASSLGESPLHF. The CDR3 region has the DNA TGTGCCAGCAGCTTAGGGGAGTCACCCCTCCACTTT.

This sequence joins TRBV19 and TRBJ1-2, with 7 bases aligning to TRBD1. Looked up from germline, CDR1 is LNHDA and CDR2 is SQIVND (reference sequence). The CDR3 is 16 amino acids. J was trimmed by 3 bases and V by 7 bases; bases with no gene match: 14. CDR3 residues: CASTPPGQGEYYGYTF. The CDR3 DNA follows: TGTGCCAGTACCCCTCCGGGGCAGGGGGAATACTATGGCTACACCTTC.

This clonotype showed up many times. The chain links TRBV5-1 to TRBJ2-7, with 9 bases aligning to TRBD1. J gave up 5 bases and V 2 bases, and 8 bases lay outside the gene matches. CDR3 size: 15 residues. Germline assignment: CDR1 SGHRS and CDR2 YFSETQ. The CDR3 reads CASSFEGQGSNEQYF. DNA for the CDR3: TGCGCCAGCAGCTTTGAAGGACAGGGGTCGAACGAGCAGTACTTC. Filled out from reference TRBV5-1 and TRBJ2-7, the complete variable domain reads KAGVTQTPRYLIKTRGQQVTLSCSPISGHRSVSWYQQTPGQGLQFLFEYFSETQRNKGNFPGRFSGRQFSNSRSEMNVSTLELGDSALYLCASSFEGQGSNEQYFGPGTRLTVT.

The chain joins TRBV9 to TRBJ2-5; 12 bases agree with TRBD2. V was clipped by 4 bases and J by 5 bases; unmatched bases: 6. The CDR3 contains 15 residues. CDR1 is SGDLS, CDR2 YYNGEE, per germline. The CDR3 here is CASSPQTSGSETQYF. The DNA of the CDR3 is TGTGCCAGCAGCCCCCAGACTAGCGGGAGTGAGACCCAGTACTTC.

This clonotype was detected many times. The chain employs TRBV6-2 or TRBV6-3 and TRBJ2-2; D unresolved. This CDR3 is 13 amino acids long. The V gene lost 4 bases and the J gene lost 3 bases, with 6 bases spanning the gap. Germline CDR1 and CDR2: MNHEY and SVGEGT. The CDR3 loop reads CASSWKDTGELFF. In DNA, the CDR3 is TGTGCCAGCAGTTGGAAGGACACCGGGGAGCTGTTTTTT.

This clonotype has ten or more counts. The CDR3 region has the DNA TGTGCCAGCAGCTTTGGCCACGAGCAGTACTTC. Its protein product is CASSFGHEQYF. The J gene is TRBJ2-7, the V gene TRBV7-3; no reliable D call. The germline V and J ends were trimmed by 3 bases and 5 bases, with 5 bases remaining between them. Germline CDR1 and CDR2: SGHTA and FQGTGA. CDR3 length: 11 residues.

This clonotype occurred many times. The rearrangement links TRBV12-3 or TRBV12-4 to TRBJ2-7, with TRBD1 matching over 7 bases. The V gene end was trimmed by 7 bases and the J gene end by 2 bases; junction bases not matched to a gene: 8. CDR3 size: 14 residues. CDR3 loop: CASNIRDSPYEQYF. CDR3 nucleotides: TGTGCCAGCAATATCCGGGACAGTCCCTACGAGCAGTACTTC.

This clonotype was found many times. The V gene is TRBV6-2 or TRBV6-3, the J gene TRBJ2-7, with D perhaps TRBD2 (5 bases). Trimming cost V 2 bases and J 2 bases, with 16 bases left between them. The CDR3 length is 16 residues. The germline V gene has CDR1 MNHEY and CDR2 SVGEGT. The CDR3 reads CASSYRSRGNAYEQYF. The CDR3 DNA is TGTGCCAGCAGTTACCGCTCCCGAGGGAACGCCTACGAGCAGTACTTC.

In DNA form, the CDR3 reads TGTGCCAGCACCGAGCCCGGGGGGGCCTACAATGAGCAGTTCTTC. Translation: CASTEPGGAYNEQFF. The chain combines TRBV6-1 with TRBJ2-1; 8 positions match TRBD2. V lost 7 bases and J lost 2; bases outside the gene matches: 7. CDR3 length equals 15 residues. Germline assignment: CDR1 MNHNS and CDR2 SASEGT.